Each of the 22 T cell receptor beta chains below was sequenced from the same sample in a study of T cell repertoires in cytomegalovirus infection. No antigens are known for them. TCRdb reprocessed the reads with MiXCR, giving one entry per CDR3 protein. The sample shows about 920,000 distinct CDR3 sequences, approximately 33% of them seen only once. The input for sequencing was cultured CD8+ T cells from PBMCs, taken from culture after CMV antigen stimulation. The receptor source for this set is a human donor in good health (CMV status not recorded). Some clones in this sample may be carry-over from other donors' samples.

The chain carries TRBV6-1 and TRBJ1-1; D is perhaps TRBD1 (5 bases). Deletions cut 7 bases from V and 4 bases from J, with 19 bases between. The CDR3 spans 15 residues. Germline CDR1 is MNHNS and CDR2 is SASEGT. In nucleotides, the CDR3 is TGTGCCAGCACTCCATTTTGGGCAGGGCGCACTGAAGCTTTCTTT. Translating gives CASTPFWAGRTEAFF.

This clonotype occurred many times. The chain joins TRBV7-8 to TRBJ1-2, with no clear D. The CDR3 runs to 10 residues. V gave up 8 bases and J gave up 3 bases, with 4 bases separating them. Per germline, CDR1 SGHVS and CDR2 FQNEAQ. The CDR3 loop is CASGDYGYTF. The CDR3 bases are TGTGCCAGCGGGGACTATGGCTACACCTTC.

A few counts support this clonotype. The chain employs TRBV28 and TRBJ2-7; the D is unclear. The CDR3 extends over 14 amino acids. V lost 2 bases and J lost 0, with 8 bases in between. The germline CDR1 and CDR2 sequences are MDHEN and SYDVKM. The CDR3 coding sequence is TGTGCCAGCAGTTTAAATTTGGGCTCCTACGAGCAGTACGTC. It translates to CASSLNLGSYEQYV.

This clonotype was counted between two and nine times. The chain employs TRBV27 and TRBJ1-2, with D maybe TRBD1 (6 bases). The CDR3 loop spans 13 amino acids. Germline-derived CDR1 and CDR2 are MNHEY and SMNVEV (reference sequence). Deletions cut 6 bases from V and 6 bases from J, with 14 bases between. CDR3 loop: CASRDGQRHGYTF. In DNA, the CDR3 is TGTGCCAGCAGGGACGGACAGCGTCATGGCTACACCTTC.

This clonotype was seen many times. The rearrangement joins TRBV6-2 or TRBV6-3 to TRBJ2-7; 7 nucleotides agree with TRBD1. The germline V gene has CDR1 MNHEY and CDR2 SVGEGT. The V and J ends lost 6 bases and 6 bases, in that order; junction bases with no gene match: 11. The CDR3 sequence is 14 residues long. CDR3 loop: CASSFTGQASEQYV. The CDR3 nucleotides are TGTGCCAGCAGCTTTACTGGACAGGCCAGCGAGCAGTACGTC.

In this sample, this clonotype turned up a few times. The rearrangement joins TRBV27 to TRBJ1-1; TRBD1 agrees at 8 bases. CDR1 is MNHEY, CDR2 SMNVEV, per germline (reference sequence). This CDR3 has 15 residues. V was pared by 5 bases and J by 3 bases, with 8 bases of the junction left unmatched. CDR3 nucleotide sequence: TGTGCCAGCAGTAAACAGGGGGGGTTGGACACTGAAGCTTTCTTT. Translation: CASSKQGGLDTEAFF.

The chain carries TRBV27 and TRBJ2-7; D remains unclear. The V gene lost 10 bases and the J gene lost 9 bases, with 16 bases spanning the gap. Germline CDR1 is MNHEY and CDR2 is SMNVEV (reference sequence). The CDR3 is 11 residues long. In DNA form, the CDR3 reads TGTGCCACTTCGGACCACCGCTGGCAGTACTTC. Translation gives CATSDHRWQYF.

CDR3 sequence (DNA): TGTGCCAGCAGTTATATTATCGGGACTAGCGGGGAGAGCACAGATACGCAGTATTTT. Protein product: CASSYIIGTSGESTDTQYF. The chain joins TRBV6-5 to TRBJ2-3; 13 nucleotides match TRBD2. The germline V gene has CDR1 MNHEY and CDR2 SVGAGI. The V and J ends lost 3 bases and 0 bases, in that order; junction bases with no gene match: 9. The length of the CDR3 is 19 residues.

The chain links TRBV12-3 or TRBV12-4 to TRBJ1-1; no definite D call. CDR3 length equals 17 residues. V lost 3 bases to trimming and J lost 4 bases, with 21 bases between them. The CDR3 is CASSFFLGSSGGTEAFF. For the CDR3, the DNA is TGTGCCAGCAGTTTTTTCTTGGGCAGCTCGGGCGGCACTGAAGCTTTCTTT.

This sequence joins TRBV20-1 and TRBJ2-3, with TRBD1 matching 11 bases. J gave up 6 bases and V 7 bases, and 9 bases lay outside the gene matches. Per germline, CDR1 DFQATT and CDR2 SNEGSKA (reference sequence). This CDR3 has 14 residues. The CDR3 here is CSEEGQGVADTQYF. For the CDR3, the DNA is TGCAGTGAAGAGGGACAGGGGGTAGCGGATACGCAGTATTTT.

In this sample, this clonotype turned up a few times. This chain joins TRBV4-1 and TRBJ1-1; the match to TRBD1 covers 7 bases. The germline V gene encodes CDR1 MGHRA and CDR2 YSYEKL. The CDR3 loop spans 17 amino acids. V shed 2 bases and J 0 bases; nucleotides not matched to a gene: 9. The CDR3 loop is CASSQLDRAKMNTEAFF. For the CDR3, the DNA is TGCGCCAGCAGCCAACTAGACAGGGCTAAAATGAACACTGAAGCTTTCTTT.

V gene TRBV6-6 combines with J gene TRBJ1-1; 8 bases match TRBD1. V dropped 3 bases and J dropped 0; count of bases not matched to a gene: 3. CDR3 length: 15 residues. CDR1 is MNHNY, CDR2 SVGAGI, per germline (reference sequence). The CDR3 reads CASSYRTGMNTEAFF. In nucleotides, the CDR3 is TGTGCCAGCAGTTATAGGACAGGGATGAACACTGAAGCTTTCTTT.

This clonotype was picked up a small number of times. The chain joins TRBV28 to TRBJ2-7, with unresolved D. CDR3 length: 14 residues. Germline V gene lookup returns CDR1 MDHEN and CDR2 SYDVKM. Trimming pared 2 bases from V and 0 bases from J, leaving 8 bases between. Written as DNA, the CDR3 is TGTGCCAGCAGTTTAACCCCGTACTCCTACGAGCAGTACGTC. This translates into CASSLTPYSYEQYV.

Here the CDR3 DNA reads TGTGCCGCGACAGGGCCCGGGGGAACTGAAGCTTTCTTT. As protein: CAATGPGGTEAFF. The chain has TRBV28 and TRBJ1-1; 7 positions agree with TRBD1. Trimming removed 11 bases from V and 5 bases from J; junction bases left unmatched: 11. The CDR3 has 13 amino acids. From germline, CDR1 is MDHEN and CDR2 SYDVKM.

In DNA form, the CDR3 reads TGTGCCAGCAGCTTAAACGCAGGGGGCCTCATGAACACTGAAGCTTTCTTT. It yields the protein CASSLNAGGLMNTEAFF. V and J are TRBV7-9 and TRBJ1-1, with TRBD1 identical over 8 bases. The ends lost 2 bases at V and 0 bases at J; junction bases unmatched: 8. Germline assignment: CDR1 SEHNR and CDR2 FQNEAQ (reference sequence). The CDR3 totals 17 residues.

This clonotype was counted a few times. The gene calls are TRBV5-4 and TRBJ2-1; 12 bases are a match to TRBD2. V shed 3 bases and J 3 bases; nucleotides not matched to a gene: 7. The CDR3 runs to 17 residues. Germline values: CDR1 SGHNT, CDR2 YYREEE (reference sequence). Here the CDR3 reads CASSSSLAGGLYNEQFF. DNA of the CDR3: TGTGCCAGCAGCTCCTCCCTAGCGGGGGGGCTCTACAATGAGCAGTTCTTC.

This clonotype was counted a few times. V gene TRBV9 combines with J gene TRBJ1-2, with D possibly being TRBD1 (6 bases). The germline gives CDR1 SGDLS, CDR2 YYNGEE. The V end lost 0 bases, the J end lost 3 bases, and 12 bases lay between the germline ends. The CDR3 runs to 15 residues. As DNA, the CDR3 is TGTGCCAGCAGCGTAGGCGACAGGAGCCACTATGGCTACACCTTC. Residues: CASSVGDRSHYGYTF.

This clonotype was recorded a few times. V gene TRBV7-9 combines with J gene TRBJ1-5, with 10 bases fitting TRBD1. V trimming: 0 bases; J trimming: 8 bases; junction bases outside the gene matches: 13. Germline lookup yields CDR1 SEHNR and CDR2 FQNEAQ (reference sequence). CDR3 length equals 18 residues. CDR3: CASSLAPGQGLRREPQHF. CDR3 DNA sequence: TGTGCCAGCAGCTTAGCACCGGGACAGGGGTTGCGGCGAGAGCCCCAGCATTTT.

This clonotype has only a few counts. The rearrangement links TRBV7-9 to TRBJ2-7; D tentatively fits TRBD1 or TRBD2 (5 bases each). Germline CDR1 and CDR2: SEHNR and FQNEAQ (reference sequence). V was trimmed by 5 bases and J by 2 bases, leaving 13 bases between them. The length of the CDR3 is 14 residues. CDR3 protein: CASSDRDGTYEQYF. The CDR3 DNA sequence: TGTGCCAGCAGCGACCGGGACGGCACCTACGAGCAGTACTTC.

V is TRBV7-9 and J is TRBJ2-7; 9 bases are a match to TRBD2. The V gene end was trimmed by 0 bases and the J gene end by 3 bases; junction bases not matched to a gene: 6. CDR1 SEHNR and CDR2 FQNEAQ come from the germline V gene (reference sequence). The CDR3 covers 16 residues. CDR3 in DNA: TGTGCCAGCAGCTTAGCTATGGGACTAGCAGTCTACGAGCAGTACTTC. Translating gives CASSLAMGLAVYEQYF.

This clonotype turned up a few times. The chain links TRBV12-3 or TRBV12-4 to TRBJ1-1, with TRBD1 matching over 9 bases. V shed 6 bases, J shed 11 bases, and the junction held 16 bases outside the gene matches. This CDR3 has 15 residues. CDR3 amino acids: CASSTIGDRVLAAFF. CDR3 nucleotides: TGTGCCAGCAGCACCATCGGGGACAGGGTTTTAGCGGCTTTCTTT.

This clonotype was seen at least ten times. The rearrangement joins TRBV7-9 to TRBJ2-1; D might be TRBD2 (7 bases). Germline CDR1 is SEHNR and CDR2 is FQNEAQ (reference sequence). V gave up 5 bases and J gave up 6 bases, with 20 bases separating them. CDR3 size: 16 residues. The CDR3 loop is CASSPTRGGGSNEQFF. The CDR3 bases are TGTGCCAGCAGCCCCACCCGAGGGGGGGGTAGCAATGAGCAGTTCTTC.